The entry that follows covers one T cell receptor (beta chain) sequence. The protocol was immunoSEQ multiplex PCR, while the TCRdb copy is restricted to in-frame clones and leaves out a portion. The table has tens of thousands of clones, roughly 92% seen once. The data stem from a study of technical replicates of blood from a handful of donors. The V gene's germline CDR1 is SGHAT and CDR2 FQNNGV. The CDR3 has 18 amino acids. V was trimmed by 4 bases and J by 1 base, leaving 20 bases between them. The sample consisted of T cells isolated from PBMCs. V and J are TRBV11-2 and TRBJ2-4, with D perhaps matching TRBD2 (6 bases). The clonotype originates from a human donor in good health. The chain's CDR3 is CASSSIKFGSRAKNIQYF. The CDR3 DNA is TGTGCCAGCAGCTCCATAAAGTTCGGGAGTCGGGCCAAAAACATTCAGTACTTC.